Shown below are 13 T cell receptor beta chains from a single sample sequenced in a study of cytomegalovirus exposure and HLA in healthy donors. Primers: 60 Vbeta forward and 13 Jbeta reverse. Sequencing used immunoSEQ multiplex PCR; TCRdb keeps in-frame clones, though not all of them. The sample carries 140,000 or so clones, roughly a tenth recorded once. The specimen was PBMCs. Receptors originate from a male donor in good health and CMV-seronegative.

In its sample, this clone was seen a few times. The rearrangement joins TRBV19 to TRBJ2-1; 7 bases are a match to TRBD2. Germline trimming cut 3 bases from V and 6 bases from J; bases unmatched to any gene: 8. This CDR3 is 15 amino acids long. CDR1 and CDR2 from the germline V gene are LNHDA and SQIVND (reference sequence). This chain's CDR3 is CASSIPRGRANEQFF. The CDR3 region has the DNA TGTGCCAGTAGTATTCCTCGCGGGAGAGCCAATGAGCAGTTCTTC.

The table lists this clone with a few counts. V is TRBV5-1 and J is TRBJ2-3, with 7 bases identical to TRBD2. V lost 0 bases and J lost 5; bases outside the gene matches: 6. Germline lookup yields CDR1 SGHRS and CDR2 YFSETQ. The CDR3 covers 15 residues. The CDR3 nucleotides read TGCGCCAGCAGCTTGGCTCCGGGGGGTAAAGATACGCAGTATTTT. This sequence encodes CASSLAPGGKDTQYF. The full variable domain, completed using reference TRBV5-1 and TRBJ2-3, is KAGVTQTPRYLIKTRGQQVTLSCSPISGHRSVSWYQQTPGQGLQFLFEYFSETQRNKGNFPGRFSGRQFSNSRSEMNVSTLELGDSALYLCASSLAPGGKDTQYFGPGTRLTVL.

This clone was observed a few times. The chain combines TRBV4-3 with TRBJ2-7, with a tentative D call TRBD2 (6 bases). Germline V gives CDR1 LGHNA, CDR2 YSLEER. Trimming removed 1 base at V and 5 bases at J, with 6 bases between. The CDR3 loop spans 12 amino acids. The CDR3 bases are TGCGCCAGCAGCCAAGGGGGGGACGAGCAGTACTTC. Protein: CASSQGGDEQYF.

This clone has only a few counts. The CDR3 protein is CASSYSRDYSYNEQFF. CDR3 bases: TGTGCCAGCAGTTATAGCCGGGACTACTCCTACAATGAGCAGTTCTTC. This sequence joins TRBV6-5 and TRBJ2-1; 7 bases fit TRBD2. V trimming: 3 bases; J trimming: 0 bases; junction bases outside the gene matches: 5. The CDR3 is made up of 16 amino acids. Germline loops: CDR1 MNHEY, CDR2 SVGAGI.

This clone turned up a few times. The chain joins TRBV20-1 to TRBJ2-5, with D perhaps TRBD2 (5 bases). The CDR3 is 11 amino acids. Germline CDR1 DFQATT, CDR2 SNEGSKA (reference sequence). The CDR3 coding sequence is TGCAGCTTGGACTGGCAAGAGACCCAGTACTTC. Translation: CSLDWQETQYF.

This clone was detected only a few times. V is TRBV9 and J is TRBJ1-1; tentatively, D is TRBD1 (5 bases). CDR1 and CDR2 (germline): SGDLS, YYNGEE. The CDR3 is made up of 14 amino acids. Trimming removed 0 bases at V and 4 bases at J, with 10 bases between. CDR3 residues: CASSVGGSLTEAFF. As DNA, the CDR3 is TGTGCCAGCAGCGTAGGGGGCAGCCTCACTGAAGCTTTCTTT.

The chain couples TRBV7-9 to TRBJ2-3; D not resolved. Trimming shortened V by 4 bases and J by 4 bases, and 3 bases separated the two germline ends. Germline CDR1 is SEHNR and CDR2 is FQNEAQ (reference sequence). This CDR3 spans 11 amino acids. This CDR3 is CASSSSDTQYF. As DNA, the CDR3 is TGTGCCAGCAGCTCCTCAGATACGCAGTATTTT.

This chain links TRBV6-5 with TRBJ2-1, with D tentatively TRBD2 (6 bases). Germline V CDR1 and CDR2: MNHEY, SVGAGI. The V end was cut by 0 bases, the J end by 7 bases, with 7 bases between. This CDR3 contains 13 residues. The CDR3 region has the DNA TGTGCCAGCAGTTACTCCAGCGGGAATGAGCAGTTCTTC. This encodes CASSYSSGNEQFF.

This clone was detected only a few times. The V and J genes are TRBV19 and TRBJ1-4, with D tentatively TRBD1 (6 bases). Germline V lookup: CDR1 LNHDA, CDR2 SQIVND (reference sequence). The length of the CDR3 is 15 residues. V was clipped by 2 bases and J by 8 bases, with 15 bases between them. The CDR3 DNA reads TGTGCCAGTAGTATAAGACAGGCCGGCGGCGAAAAACTGTTTTTT. Its translation: CASSIRQAGGEKLFF.

This clone appeared a few times. The same CDR3 also results from other DNA sequences found in this sample. The rearrangement uses TRBV11-2 and TRBJ2-1; D call uncertain. This CDR3 spans 12 amino acids. V dropped 1 base and J dropped 6 bases, with 4 bases sitting between them. From germline, CDR1 is SGHAT and CDR2 FQNNGV. The CDR3, as DNA: TGTGCCAGCAGCTTAGCGGGCAATGAGCAGTTCTTC. The encoded protein is CASSLAGNEQFF.

There are a few counts of this clone. The CDR3 reads CASSLGASGSGANVLTF. CDR3 nucleotide sequence: TGTGCCAGCAGCTTGGGGGCCTCAGGCTCTGGGGCCAACGTCCTGACTTTC. The chain has TRBV5-6 and TRBJ2-6; D not resolved. From germline, CDR1 is SGHDT and CDR2 YYEEEE. The CDR3 loop spans 17 amino acids. V lost 0 bases and J 0 bases, leaving 10 bases between the germline ends.

The table lists this clone with a few counts. V is TRBV15 and J is TRBJ1-1; D might be TRBD1 (5 bases). The CDR3 loop spans 14 amino acids. The germline V gene has CDR1 LNHNV and CDR2 YYDKDF (reference sequence). Trimming took off 1 base at V and 8 bases at J, with 14 bases between the two ends. CDR3 sequence reads: CATSRVQGFGEAFF. CDR3 bases: TGTGCCACCAGCAGAGTTCAGGGATTCGGGGAAGCTTTCTTT.

V gene TRBV18 combines with J gene TRBJ2-6; 9 nucleotides agree with TRBD1. The CDR3 runs to 15 residues. After removal of 3 bases from V and 12 bases from J, the junction contained 9 bases not matched to a gene. Germline CDR1 and CDR2: KGHSH and LQKENI. DNA of the CDR3: TGTGCCAGCTCACCCGGGACAGGGCTACTGGGCGTCCTGACTTTC. Its translation: CASSPGTGLLGVLTF.